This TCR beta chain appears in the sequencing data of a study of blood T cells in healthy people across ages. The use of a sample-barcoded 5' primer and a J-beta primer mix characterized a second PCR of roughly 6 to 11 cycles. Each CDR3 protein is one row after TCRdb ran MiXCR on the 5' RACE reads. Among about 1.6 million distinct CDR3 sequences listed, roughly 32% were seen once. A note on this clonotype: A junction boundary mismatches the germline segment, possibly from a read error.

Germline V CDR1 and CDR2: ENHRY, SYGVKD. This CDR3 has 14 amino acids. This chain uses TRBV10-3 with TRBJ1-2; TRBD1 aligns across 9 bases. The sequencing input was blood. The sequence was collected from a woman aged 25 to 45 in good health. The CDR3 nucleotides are TGTGCCTTCAGCTTTGACAGGGGGAACTATGGCTACACCTTC. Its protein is CAFSFDRGNYGYTF.